These T cell receptor beta chains were read from a single sample in a study of T cells expressing NK-cell markers. No DNA is given; TCRdb re-called the 5' RACE reads and lists each CDR3 protein once. Its table records some 340,000 distinct CDR3 sequences. Sequencing was performed on blood T cells: a sorted CD56 or NKG2C T cell subset, CD4+ or CD8+ T cells, or bulk PBMC T cells (not recorded which). These receptors all stem from a man aged 18-70 years in good health. Both conserved end residues are part of each CDR3.

v_call,j_call,cdr3_length,cdr3_aa
TRBV12-5,TRBJ2-3,15,CASGQNRGPADTQYF
TRBV5-1,TRBJ2-2,15,CASSLQGAGTGELFF
TRBV19,TRBJ1-2,13,CASSKTRAAGYTF
TRBV20-1,TRBJ2-4,13,CSADGRTKNIQYF
TRBV7-8,TRBJ2-1,13,CASSLPTPGGQFF
TRBV5-1,TRBJ2-5,14,CASSQRDSQETQYF
TRBV6-2/TRBV6-3,TRBJ1-1,13,CASRGRGVTEAFF
TRBV6-1,TRBJ2-7,13,CASRGTDGAEQYF
TRBV4-1,TRBJ2-1,15,CASSLTRDLDNEQFF
TRBV20-1,TRBJ1-2,13,CSAGGQANYGYTF
TRBV12-3/TRBV12-4,TRBJ1-6,16,CASSLASGVVGSPLHF
TRBV5-1,TRBJ1-2,13,CASSIGTGQGYTF
TRBV12-3/TRBV12-4,TRBJ2-5,16,CASSPGVGLVQETQYF
TRBV28,TRBJ2-7,13,CASSGGAYYEQYF